These T cell receptor beta chains were read from a single sample in a study of cytomegalovirus exposure and HLA in healthy donors. The data were produced by immunoSEQ multiplex PCR, yet TCRdb's version contains in-frame clones alone and is incomplete. The sample holds some 60,000 clones. The sample comprised PBMCs. These receptors were collected from a man under 40 in good health and CMV-seropositive. The CDR3 runs from the conserved cysteine through the conserved F or W. D genes are given only for firm matches.

v_gene	d_gene	j_gene	CDR3aa	CDR3nt
TRBV5-1	.	TRBJ2-7	CASSLAREDEQYF	TGCGCCAGCAGCTTGGCCAGGGAAGACGAGCAGTACTTC
TRBV4-2	.	TRBJ1-5	CASSQDPTVSLGQPQHF	TGTGCCAGCAGCCAAGACCCGACAGTGAGCTTAGGGCAGCCCCAGCATTTT
TRBV10-3	TRBD1	TRBJ2-5	CAIKGQGVGEETQYF	TGTGCCATCAAAGGACAGGGGGTGGGAGAAGAGACCCAGTACTTC
TRBV6-1	.	TRBJ2-6	CASSERSSGANVLTF	TGTGCCAGCAGTGAAAGGAGCTCTGGGGCCAACGTCCTGACTTTC
TRBV30	TRBD1	TRBJ1-5	CAWSGQGPGQPQHF	TGTGCCTGGAGCGGACAGGGACCCGGTCAGCCCCAGCATTTT
TRBV13	TRBD1	TRBJ1-1	CASSSGQGNTEAFF	TGTGCCAGCAGCTCCGGACAGGGGAACACTGAAGCTTTCTTT
TRBV29-1	TRBD1	TRBJ1-2	CSAPGQDRWDGYTF	TGCAGCGCCCCAGGACAGGACCGCTGGGATGGCTACACCTTC
TRBV5-6	TRBD1	TRBJ1-1	CASSWAGQGRSRTEAFF	TGTGCCAGCAGCTGGGCTGGACAGGGCAGGTCCCGCACTGAAGCTTTCTTT
TRBV6-5	.	TRBJ1-5	CASTYTGFNQPQHF	TGTGCCAGCACCTATACAGGGTTCAATCAGCCCCAGCATTTT
TRBV4-1	.	TRBJ1-2	CASSQGAPGKNYGYTF	TGCGCCAGCAGCCAAGGGGCGCCGGGAAAGAACTATGGCTACACCTTC